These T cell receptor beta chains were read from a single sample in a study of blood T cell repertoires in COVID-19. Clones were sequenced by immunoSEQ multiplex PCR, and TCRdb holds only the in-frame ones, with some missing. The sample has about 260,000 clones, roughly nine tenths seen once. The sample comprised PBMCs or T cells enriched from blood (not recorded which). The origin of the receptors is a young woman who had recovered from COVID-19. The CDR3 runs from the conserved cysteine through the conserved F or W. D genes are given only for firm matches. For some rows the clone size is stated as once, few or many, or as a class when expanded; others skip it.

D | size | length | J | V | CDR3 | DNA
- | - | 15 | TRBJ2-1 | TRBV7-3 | CASSFGRVSDNEQFF | TGTGCCAGCAGCTTCGGCAGGGTGAGCGACAATGAGCAGTTCTTC
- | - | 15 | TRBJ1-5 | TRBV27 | CASSSDFNSNQPQHF | TGTGCCAGCAGTTCCGACTTCAATAGCAATCAGCCCCAGCATTTT
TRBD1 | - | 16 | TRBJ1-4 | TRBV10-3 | CAISRTGAATNEKLFF | TGTGCCATCTCGAGGACAGGCGCGGCGACTAATGAAAAACTGTTTTTT
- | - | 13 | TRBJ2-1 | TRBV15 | CATSRDRYNEQFF | TGTGCCACCAGCAGAGATAGATACAATGAGCAGTTCTTC
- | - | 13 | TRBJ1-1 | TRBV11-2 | CASSVQWNTEAFF | TGTGCCAGCAGCGTACAGTGGAACACTGAAGCTTTCTTT
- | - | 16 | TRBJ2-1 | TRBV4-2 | CASSQGDGEAYNEQFF | TGTGCCAGCAGCCAAGGTGACGGGGAGGCTTACAATGAGCAGTTCTTC
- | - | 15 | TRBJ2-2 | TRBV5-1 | CASSQSTGGTGELFF | TGCGCCAGCAGCCAGTCGACAGGCGGCACCGGGGAGCTGTTTTTT
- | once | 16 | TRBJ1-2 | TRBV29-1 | CSVPGGGPPRSYGYTF | TGCAGCGTCCCCGGAGGAGGACCCCCCCGGAGCTATGGCTACACCTTC
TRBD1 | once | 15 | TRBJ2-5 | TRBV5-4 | CASSFTRGRQETQYF | TGTGCCAGCAGCTTCACCAGGGGGCGACAAGAGACCCAGTACTTC
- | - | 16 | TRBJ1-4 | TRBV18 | CASSPRQASTNEKLFF | TGTGCCAGCTCACCACGTCAGGCTTCAACTAATGAAAAACTGTTTTTT
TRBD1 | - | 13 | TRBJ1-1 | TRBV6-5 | CASSPGGLTEAFF | TGTGCCAGCAGCCCAGGGGGCCTCACTGAAGCTTTCTTT
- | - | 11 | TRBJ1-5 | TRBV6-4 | CASTPGQPQHF | TGTGCCAGCACCCCGGGGCAGCCCCAGCATTTT
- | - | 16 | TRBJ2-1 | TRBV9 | CASSVEGRGSYNEQFF | TGTGCCAGCAGCGTAGAGGGGCGGGGCTCCTACAATGAGCAGTTCTTC
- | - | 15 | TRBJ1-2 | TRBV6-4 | CASSDSGGGNYGYTF | TGTGCCAGCAGTGACTCAGGCGGGGGGAACTATGGCTACACCTTC
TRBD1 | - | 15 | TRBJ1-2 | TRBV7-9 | CASTRDRGRVYGYTF | TGTGCCAGCACCAGAGACAGGGGGCGAGTCTATGGCTACACCTTC
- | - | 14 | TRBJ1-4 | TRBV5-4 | CASRDQGNHEKLFF | TGTGCCAGCAGGGACCAGGGCAATCATGAAAAACTGTTTTTT
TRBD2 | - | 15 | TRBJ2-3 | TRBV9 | CASSSRAGPTDTQYF | TGTGCCAGCAGCTCCCGAGCGGGGCCCACAGATACGCAGTATTTT
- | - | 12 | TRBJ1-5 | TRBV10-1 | CASSDGGQPQHF | TGCGCCAGCAGCGACGGGGGTCAGCCCCAGCATTTT
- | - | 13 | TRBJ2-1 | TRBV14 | CASSQFRYNEQFF | TGTGCCAGCAGCCAGTTTCGGTACAATGAGCAGTTCTTC
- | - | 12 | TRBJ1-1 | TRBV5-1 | CASSLVGPEAFF | TGCGCCAGCAGCTTGGTTGGCCCTGAAGCTTTCTTT
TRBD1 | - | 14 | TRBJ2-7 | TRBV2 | CASADRSSSYEQYF | TGTGCCAGCGCGGACAGGAGCAGCTCCTACGAGCAGTACTTC
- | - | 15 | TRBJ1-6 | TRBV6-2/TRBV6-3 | CASSLTDTYNSPLHF | TGTGCCAGCAGTCTAACGGACACCTACAATTCACCCCTCCACTTT
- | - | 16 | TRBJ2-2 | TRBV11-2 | CASSLSLPGNTGELFF | TGTGCCAGCAGCTTGTCTCTTCCAGGAAACACCGGGGAGCTGTTTTTT
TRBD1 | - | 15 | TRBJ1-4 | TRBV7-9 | CASSLATGYGEKLFF | TGTGCCAGCAGCTTAGCGACAGGGTATGGTGAAAAACTGTTTTTT
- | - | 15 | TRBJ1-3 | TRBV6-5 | CASRNVQGPGNTIYF | TGTGCCAGCAGGAACGTACAGGGCCCTGGAAACACCATATATTTT
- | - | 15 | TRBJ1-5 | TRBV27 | CASSSDHGSNQPQHF | TGTGCCAGCAGTTCCGATCACGGGAGCAATCAGCCCCAGCATTTT
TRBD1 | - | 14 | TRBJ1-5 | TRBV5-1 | CASSLGQERGPQHF | TGCGCCAGCAGCTTAGGACAGGAGAGGGGGCCCCAGCATTTT
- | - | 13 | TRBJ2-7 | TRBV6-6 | CASTPQAGNEQYF | TGTGCCAGCACCCCCCAGGCAGGCAACGAGCAGTACTTC
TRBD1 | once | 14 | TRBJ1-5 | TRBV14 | CASSQDRVRQPQHF | TGTGCCAGCAGCCAGGACAGGGTTCGCCAGCCCCAGCATTTT
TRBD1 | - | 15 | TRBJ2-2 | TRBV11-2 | CASSLQGAPPGELFF | TGTGCCAGCAGCTTACAGGGGGCGCCCCCCGGGGAGCTGTTTTTT
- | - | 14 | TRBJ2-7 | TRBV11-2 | CASSLERQSYEQYF | TGTGCCAGCAGCTTAGAGAGACAGTCGTACGAGCAGTACTTC
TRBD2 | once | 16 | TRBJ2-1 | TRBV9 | CASSVDPGLADNEQFF | TGTGCCAGCAGCGTTGACCCGGGACTAGCGGATAATGAGCAGTTCTTC
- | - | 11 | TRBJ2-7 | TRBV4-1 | CASSQAGEQYF | TGCGCCAGCAGCCAAGCAGGCGAGCAGTACTTC
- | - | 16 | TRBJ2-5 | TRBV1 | CTSSPSRGGGQETQYF | TGCACCAGCAGCCCCTCAAGGGGCGGGGGGCAAGAGACCCAGTACTTC
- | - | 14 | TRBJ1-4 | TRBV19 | CASSIGGGQEKLFF | TGTGCCAGTAGTATCGGGGGGGGACAAGAAAAACTGTTTTTT
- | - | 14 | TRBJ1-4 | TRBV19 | CASSPTELNEKLFF | TGTGCCAGTAGCCCGACAGAGCTTAATGAAAAACTGTTTTTT
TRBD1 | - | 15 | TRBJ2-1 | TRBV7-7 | CASSDSGTAYNEQFF | TGTGCTAGCAGCGATTCCGGGACAGCTTACAATGAGCAGTTCTTC
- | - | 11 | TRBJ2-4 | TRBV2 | CASSQLDIQYF | TGTGCCAGCAGCCAACTAGACATTCAGTACTTC
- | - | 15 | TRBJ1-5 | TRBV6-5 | CASIQRGGQQGPQHF | TGTGCCAGCATCCAACGGGGGGGCCAGCAAGGGCCCCAGCATTTT
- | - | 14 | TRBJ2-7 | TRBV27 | CASSPRARPYEQYF | TGTGCCAGCAGTCCGCGGGCCCGACCCTACGAGCAGTACTTC